This T cell receptor (beta chain) was captured in a study of shared clonotypes between healthy human individuals. Across the whole study: In total, the donors were a couple of women and a few men aged 18 to 49. Researchers assigned three CD4 naive, three CD4 memory, two CD8 naive and one CD8 memory plate to each donor. Study results and caveats: In a few donors, approximately 5% of naive CD4 clonotypes appeared in common.

Regarding this clone: As yet, its antigen is unknown.

Sequencing was performed with immunoSEQ multiplex PCR; in TCRdb, only in-frame clones are kept and a portion is missing. The sample shows some 1 million clones, around 74% of them seen only once. Unmatched junction bases numbered 10, after V lost 7 bases and J lost 7 bases. Germline V CDR1 and CDR2: LNHDA, SQIVND (reference sequence). The CDR3 is made up of 14 amino acids. The receptor's source is a young man in good health. The sample consisted of memory CD4+ T cells sorted from blood. This sample's subset: CD45RA-negative fraction. The J gene is TRBJ1-5, the V gene TRBV19; TRBD1 matches at 7 bases. The CDR3 reads CASTERQGLQPQHF. DNA of the CDR3: TGTGCCAGTACCGAAAGACAGGGACTGCAGCCCCAGCATTTT.